This TCR beta chain is drawn from a study of blood T cells in healthy people across ages. General study results and limits: TCR beta diversity correlated strongly with naive T cell percentage. Naive CD4+ cell counts and diversity both ran higher in long-lived than in aged donors.

Primed by a sample-barcoded 5' primer and a J-beta primer mix, a second PCR proceeded for about 7 to 11 cycles. Unique molecular identifiers of 12 random nucleotides labeled each cDNA. TCRdb processed the 5' RACE reads anew with MiXCR; each CDR3 protein has one entry. The sample consists of fewer than 1 million distinct CDR3 sequences, around 42% of them appearing once. The V and J ends lost 8 bases and 0 bases respectively, with 17 bases between them. The germline gives CDR1 MGHRA, CDR2 YSYEKL. The CDR3 has 16 amino acids. About this clonotype: Its target is unknown.

Isolated per sample were at least 6 million PBMCs. The genes are TRBV4-1 and TRBJ2-1, with D uncertain. Sequences were obtained from blood. The sequence was obtained from a man aged 55 to 70 in good health. CDR3 region: CASSLMATSSYNEQFF. The CDR3 DNA reads as TGCGCCAGCTCTCTTATGGCGACGAGCTCCTACAATGAGCAGTTCTTC.